Presented here are 22 T cell receptor beta chains from one specimen sequenced in a study of control samples from healthy donors and cancer patients. The repertoire was sequenced with immunoSEQ multiplex PCR; TCRdb's copy has only in-frame clones and lacks some. The sample holds roughly 450,000 clones; around 90% are singletons and the top ten take 6% to 7%. Sequencing was done on a sample of PBMCs. Every receptor here comes from a man in his forties or fifties with head and neck cancer.

V gene TRBV27 combines with J gene TRBJ1-6; TRBD1 might be the D (6 bases). Germline lookup yields CDR1 MNHEY and CDR2 SMNVEV (reference sequence). V shed 8 bases and J shed 9 bases, with 20 bases lying between them. This CDR3 is 15 amino acids long. The CDR3 nucleotides read TGTGCCAGCGCTCCCTCGACAGGTGATGTTTCACCCCTCCACTTT. This gives the protein CASAPSTGDVSPLHF.

This rearrangement joins TRBV9 to TRBJ2-7; D is uncertain. The CDR3 totals 14 residues. V shed 2 bases and J shed 3 bases, with 12 bases lying between them. CDR1 is SGDLS, CDR2 YYNGEE, per germline. CDR3 in amino acids: CASSVSRSGYEQYF. The CDR3, as DNA: TGTGCCAGCAGCGTTTCCAGGAGTGGCTACGAGCAGTACTTC.

The rearrangement joins TRBV2 to TRBJ2-6, with D possibly being TRBD2 (5 bases). This CDR3 has 18 amino acids. V was shortened by 5 bases and J by 1 base, with 18 bases between the two germline ends. Germline CDR1 reads SNHLY; CDR2 reads FYNNEI. The CDR3 DNA is TGTGCCAGCAGTTCATCACCCTTAAGAGGGTCTGGGGCCAACGTCCTGACTTTC. Protein sequence: CASSSSPLRGSGANVLTF.

The CDR3 loop reads CSASKGPGQPQHF. The CDR3 nucleotides read TGCAGTGCTAGTAAGGGTCCGGGACAGCCCCAGCATTTT. The chain carries TRBV20-1 and TRBJ1-5; the D is unclear. The CDR3 consists of 13 residues. The germline CDR1 and CDR2 sequences are DFQATT and SNEGSKA (reference sequence). V lost 3 bases and J 7 bases, leaving 13 bases between the germline ends.

The chain has TRBV20-1 and TRBJ1-1; tentative D call: TRBD1 (6 bases). V was clipped by 6 bases and J by 8 bases, with 13 bases between them. Germline values: CDR1 DFQATT, CDR2 SNEGSKA (reference sequence). The CDR3 loop spans 11 amino acids. The CDR3 DNA is TGCAGTGCCAAGGGGGATCTGGAAGCTTTCTTT. It translates to CSAKGDLEAFF.

The chain joins TRBV28 to TRBJ1-5; 7 positions match TRBD1. This CDR3 has 16 amino acids. The V segment lost 6 bases and the J segment 2 bases; nucleotides outside the gene matches: 10. Germline V lookup: CDR1 MDHEN, CDR2 SYDVKM. In DNA, the CDR3 is TGTGCCAGCAGGCGGACAGGCAGGGATGGCAATCAGCCCCAGCATTTT. It specifies CASRRTGRDGNQPQHF.

The chain is built from TRBV9 and TRBJ2-7; the match to TRBD2 covers 8 bases. The CDR3 consists of 14 residues. Germline CDR1 is SGDLS and CDR2 is YYNGEE. The V and J ends lost 4 bases and 4 bases, in that order; junction bases with no gene match: 7. Here the CDR3 DNA reads TGTGCCAGCAGCCCCAAGCGGGAGACGTACGAGCAGTACTTC. The encoded protein is CASSPKRETYEQYF.

The chain employs TRBV14 and TRBJ1-1; D is unclear. The V gene's germline CDR1 is SGHDN and CDR2 FVKESK. V was trimmed by 1 base and J by 1 base, leaving 1 base between them. The CDR3 covers 12 residues. CDR3 sequence (DNA): TGTGCCAGCAGCCAAGCGAACACTGAAGCTTTCTTT. It specifies CASSQANTEAFF.

J is TRBJ2-3 and V is TRBV5-1; maybe TRBD2 (6 bases). This CDR3 has 13 amino acids. Germline V gene data show CDR1 as SGHRS and CDR2 as YFSETQ. Trimming stripped 7 bases from V and 3 bases from J, with 12 bases between. As DNA, the CDR3 is TGCGCCAGCTTTATAGCGGAAACAGATACGCAGTATTTT. Translated, it gives CASFIAETDTQYF.

The chain uses TRBV10-1 and TRBJ1-4; no definite D call. Trimming left V 3 bases short and J 0 bases short, with 5 bases between. The CDR3 totals 14 residues. Germline V gene sequence: CDR1 WNHNN, CDR2 SYGVQD (reference sequence). The CDR3 loop is CASSERPTNEKLFF. CDR3 nucleotide sequence: TGCGCCAGCAGTGAAAGACCAACTAATGAAAAACTGTTTTTT.

The J gene is TRBJ1-4, the V gene TRBV19; D might be TRBD1 (5 bases). Germline CDR1 and CDR2: LNHDA and SQIVND (reference sequence). Trimming left V 5 bases short and J 0 bases short, with 10 bases between. The CDR3 is made up of 15 amino acids. CDR3 DNA sequence: TGTGCCAGTAGTTGGGACGGTGCAACTAATGAAAAACTGTTTTTT. As protein: CASSWDGATNEKLFF.

This chain joins TRBV11-3 and TRBJ2-1; TRBD2 agrees at 9 bases. Per germline, CDR1 SGHNT and CDR2 YENEEA. V dropped 5 bases and J dropped 6; count of bases not matched to a gene: 5. This CDR3 region has 14 residues. CDR3 bases: TGTGCCAGCAGCCCCGGGACTAGCTTCAATGAGCAGTTCTTC. Protein sequence: CASSPGTSFNEQFF.

This sequence joins TRBV11-2 and TRBJ1-2; D may be TRBD1 (5 bases). The CDR3 runs to 15 residues. Germline V gives CDR1 SGHAT, CDR2 FQNNGV. V lost 0 bases, J lost 4 bases, and 12 bases lay in between. The CDR3 bases are TGTGCCAGCAGCTTAGATCGGGGCACGATCTATGGCTACACCTTC. This gives the protein CASSLDRGTIYGYTF.

This chain links TRBV7-2 with TRBJ1-1; the match to TRBD1 covers 8 bases. CDR1 is SGHTA, CDR2 FQGNSA, per germline. The CDR3 consists of 11 residues. Trimming took 7 bases from V and 5 from J; bases not matched to a gene: 0. CDR3 loop: CASNRGTEAFF. The DNA for the CDR3 is TGTGCCAGCAACAGGGGGACTGAAGCTTTCTTT.

V is TRBV5-4 and J is TRBJ2-3, with TRBD2 identical over 8 bases. This CDR3 comprises 16 residues. CDR1 is SGHNT and CDR2 is YYREEE in the germline V gene (reference sequence). The V gene end was trimmed by 0 bases and the J gene end by 3 bases; junction bases not matched to a gene: 6. CDR3 sequence: CASSLGGLAKTDTQYF. Here the CDR3 DNA reads TGTGCCAGCAGCTTGGGCGGACTAGCAAAGACAGATACGCAGTATTTT.

This chain joins TRBV7-2 and TRBJ1-1; tentatively, D is TRBD1 (5 bases). Germline values: CDR1 SGHTA, CDR2 FQGNSA. The CDR3 has 14 amino acids. V gave up 4 bases and J gave up 1 base, with 10 bases separating them. CDR3 nucleotides: TGTGCCAGCAGCTATCCCGGACAGAACACTGAAGCTTTCTTT. Translated: CASSYPGQNTEAFF.

The chain uses TRBV5-1 and TRBJ2-3, with D possibly TRBD1 on 5 matching bases. V was pared by 4 bases and J by 0 bases, with 18 bases between. The CDR3 spans 17 residues. From germline, CDR1 is SGHRS and CDR2 YFSETQ. This CDR3 reads CASSPITQGFSTDTQYF. The CDR3 DNA sequence: TGCGCCAGCAGCCCTATTACCCAGGGATTTAGCACAGATACGCAGTATTTT.

For this clone: Distinct nucleotide sequences in the sample also encode this CDR3. The rearrangement joins TRBV5-1 to TRBJ1-5; 12 nucleotides match TRBD1. Per germline, CDR1 SGHRS and CDR2 YFSETQ. The V and J ends lost 4 bases and 7 bases, in that order; junction bases with no gene match: 6. This CDR3 comprises 15 residues. CDR3 amino acids: CASSPGQGAGQPQHF. CDR3 nucleotide sequence: TGCGCCAGCAGCCCGGGACAGGGGGCAGGCCAGCCCCAGCATTTT.

The CDR3 region has the DNA TGTGCCAGCAGCTTGCCCACGGCAGGGAGGATCTTGGGGGAGCAGTACTTC. Translation gives CASSLPTAGRILGEQYF. The rearrangement links TRBV5-4 to TRBJ2-7; a possible D gene is TRBD2 (6 bases). Trimming pared 1 base from V and 7 bases from J, leaving 24 bases between. The CDR3 runs to 17 residues. Germline CDR1 and CDR2: SGHNT and YYREEE (reference sequence).

The chain joins TRBV11-2 to TRBJ2-7; D gene uncertain. From germline, CDR1 is SGHAT and CDR2 FQNNGV. V lost 6 bases and J lost 0, with 6 bases in between. This CDR3 spans 12 amino acids. The CDR3 DNA is TGTGCCAGCAGGGGAATCTCCTACGAGCAGTACTTC. Protein: CASRGISYEQYF.

The genes are TRBV18 and TRBJ2-3; maybe TRBD2 (6 bases). Germline CDR1 KGHSH, CDR2 LQKENI. This CDR3 contains 17 residues. V lost 0 bases and J 1 base, leaving 14 bases between the germline ends. This CDR3 is CASSPPRRATGTDTQYF. The CDR3 coding sequence is TGTGCCAGCTCACCACCGAGGAGGGCGACTGGCACAGATACGCAGTATTTT. Full variable domain (remainder filled in from reference TRBV18 and TRBJ2-3): NAGVMQNPRHLVRRRGQEARLRCSPMKGHSHVYWYRQLPEEGLKFMVYLQKENIIDESGMPKERFSAEFPKEGPSILRIQQVVRGDSAAYFCASSPPRRATGTDTQYFGPGTRLTVL.

The J gene is TRBJ1-6, the V gene TRBV4-3; 7 nucleotides line up with TRBD1. Trimming took 4 bases from V and 9 from J; bases not matched to a gene: 9. This CDR3 region has 15 residues. The germline V gene has CDR1 LGHNA and CDR2 YSLEER. CDR3 sequence: CASSLQGQASSPLHF. DNA of the CDR3: TGCGCCAGCAGCCTTCAAGGACAGGCCTCTTCACCCCTCCACTTT.